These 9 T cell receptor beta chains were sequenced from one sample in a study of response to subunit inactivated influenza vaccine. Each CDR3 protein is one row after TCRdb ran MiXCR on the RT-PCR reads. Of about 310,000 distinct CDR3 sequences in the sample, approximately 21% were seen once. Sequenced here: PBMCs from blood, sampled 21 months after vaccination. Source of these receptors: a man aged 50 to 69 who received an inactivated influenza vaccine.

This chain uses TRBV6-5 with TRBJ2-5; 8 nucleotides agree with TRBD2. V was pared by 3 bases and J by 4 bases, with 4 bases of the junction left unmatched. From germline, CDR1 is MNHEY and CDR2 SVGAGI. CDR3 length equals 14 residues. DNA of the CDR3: TGTGCCAGCAGTTATTACGGGGGGGGAGAGACCCAGTACTTC. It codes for CASSYYGGGETQYF.

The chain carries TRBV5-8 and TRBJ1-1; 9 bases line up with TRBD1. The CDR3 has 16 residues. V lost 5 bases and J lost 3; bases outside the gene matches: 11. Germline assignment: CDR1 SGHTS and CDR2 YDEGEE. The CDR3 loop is CASRWDSGTGHTEAFF. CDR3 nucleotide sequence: TGTGCCAGCAGGTGGGACTCCGGGACAGGGCACACTGAAGCTTTCTTT.

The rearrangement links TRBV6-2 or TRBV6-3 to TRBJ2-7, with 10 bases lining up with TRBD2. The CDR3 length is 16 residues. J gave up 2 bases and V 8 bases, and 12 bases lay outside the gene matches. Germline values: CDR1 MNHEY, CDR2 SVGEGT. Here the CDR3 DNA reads TGTGCCAGCTGCCTTTCCGGGACTAGCGCTCCCTACGAGCAGTACTTC. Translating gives CASCLSGTSAPYEQYF.

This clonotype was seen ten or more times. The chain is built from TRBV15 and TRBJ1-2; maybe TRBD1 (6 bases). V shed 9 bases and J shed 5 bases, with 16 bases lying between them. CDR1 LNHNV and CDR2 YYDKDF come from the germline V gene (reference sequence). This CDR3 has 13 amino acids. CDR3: CATKGQIAYGYTF. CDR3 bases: TGTGCCACAAAGGGACAAATCGCATATGGCTACACCTTC.

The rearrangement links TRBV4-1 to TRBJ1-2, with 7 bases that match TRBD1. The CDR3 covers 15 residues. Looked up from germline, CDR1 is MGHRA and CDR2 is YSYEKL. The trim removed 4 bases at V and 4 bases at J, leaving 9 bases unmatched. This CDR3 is CASSPRDSPSYGYTF. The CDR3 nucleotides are TGCGCCAGCAGCCCGCGGGACAGTCCTTCCTATGGCTACACCTTC.

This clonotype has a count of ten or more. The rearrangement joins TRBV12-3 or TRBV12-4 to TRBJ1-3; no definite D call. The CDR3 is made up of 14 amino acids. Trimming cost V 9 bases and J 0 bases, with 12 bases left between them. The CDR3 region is CARDQGSSGNTIYF. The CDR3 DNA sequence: TGTGCCAGGGACCAAGGGTCCTCTGGAAACACCATATATTTT.

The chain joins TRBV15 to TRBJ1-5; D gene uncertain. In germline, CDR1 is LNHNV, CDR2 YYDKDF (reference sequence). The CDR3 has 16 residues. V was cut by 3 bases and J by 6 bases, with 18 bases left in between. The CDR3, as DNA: TGTGCCACCAGCAGCCCGCTTAGGCTAACAGCTCAGCCCCAGCATTTT. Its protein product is CATSSPLRLTAQPQHF.

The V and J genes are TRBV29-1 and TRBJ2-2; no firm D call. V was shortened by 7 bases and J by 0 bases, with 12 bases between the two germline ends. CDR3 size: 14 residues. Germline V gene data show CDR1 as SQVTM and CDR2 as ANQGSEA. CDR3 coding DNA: TGCAGCGGCGGCGGAAACGCGAACACCGGGGAGCTGTTTTTT. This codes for CSGGGNANTGELFF.

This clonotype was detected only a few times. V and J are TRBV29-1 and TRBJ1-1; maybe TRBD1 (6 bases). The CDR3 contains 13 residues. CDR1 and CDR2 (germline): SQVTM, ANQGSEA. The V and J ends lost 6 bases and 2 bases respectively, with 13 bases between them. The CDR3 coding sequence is TGCAGCGTCGGGAAACAGGGTAACACTGAAGCTTTCTTT. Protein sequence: CSVGKQGNTEAFF.